The 9 T cell receptor beta chains reported below all come from one sample, sequenced in a study of blood T cell repertoires in COVID-19. Produced via immunoSEQ multiplex PCR; TCRdb's table is partial and in-frame only. The sample comprises around 25,000 clones, about four fifths of which are singletons, and 60% to 70% rests with the top ten. The specimen sequenced was peripheral blood. These receptors originate from a man between 65 and 85 years old with acute or convalescent COVID-19.

The chain couples TRBV30 to TRBJ1-3; D remains unclear. This CDR3 comprises 12 residues. Germline-derived CDR1 and CDR2 are GTSNPN and SVGIG (reference sequence). The ends were cut back, 4 bases at V and 7 bases at J, with 11 bases in the middle. This CDR3 is CAWNQPGNTIYF. CDR3 DNA sequence: TGTGCCTGGAACCAGCCCGGGAACACCATATATTTT.

The chain is built from TRBV4-2 and TRBJ2-7; a weak D match, TRBD2 (5 bases). Germline CDR1 is LGHNA and CDR2 is YNFKEQ. The ends were cut back, 4 bases at V and 0 bases at J, with 16 bases in the middle. The CDR3 loop spans 16 amino acids. The CDR3 loop reads CASSRQRTGSSYEQYF. The CDR3 coding sequence is TGTGCCAGCAGCCGCCAACGAACGGGGAGCTCCTACGAGCAGTACTTC.

J is TRBJ2-2 and V is TRBV5-7; 8 positions match TRBD1. TRBV5-7 falls under the ORF class, with uncertain function. The CDR3 spans 15 residues. V trimming: 2 bases; J trimming: 3 bases; junction bases outside the gene matches: 3. CDR3 in DNA: TGTGCCAGCAGCTTCAGGGGGCCAGACACCGGGGAGCTGTTTTTT. It specifies CASSFRGPDTGELFF.

The rearrangement joins TRBV28 to TRBJ2-1, with 9 bases aligning to TRBD1. V lost 8 bases, J lost 2 bases, and 22 bases stayed unmatched. The CDR3 spans 20 residues. Per the germline V gene, CDR1 is MDHEN and CDR2 is SYDVKM. The CDR3 DNA is TGTGCCAGCGCCCTGAGGGGGACAGGGAATCCCCGGGGGACCTACAATGAGCAGTTCTTC. It specifies CASALRGTGNPRGTYNEQFF.

This chain joins TRBV5-8 and TRBJ1-5; a weak D match, TRBD1 (5 bases). CDR3 size: 15 residues. The germline CDR1 and CDR2 sequences are SGHTS and YDEGEE. The V gene lost 4 bases and the J gene lost 3 bases, with 14 bases spanning the gap. The CDR3, as DNA: TGTGCCAGCAGCACTGAACGGGGGGTCAATCAGCCCCAGCATTTT. As protein: CASSTERGVNQPQHF.

This clone came up once. The V gene is TRBV7-6, the J gene TRBJ2-7, with 7 nucleotides matching TRBD1. V trimming: 1 base; J trimming: 2 bases; junction bases outside the gene matches: 5. This CDR3 has 15 residues. The V gene's germline CDR1 is SGHVS and CDR2 FNYEAQ. The DNA for the CDR3 is TGTGCCAGCAGCTTAGGCCGGGACAGCACCTACGAGCAGTACTTC. Amino acids: CASSLGRDSTYEQYF.

This chain uses TRBV7-9 with TRBJ2-6; weak D call: TRBD2 (5 bases). Germline V lookup: CDR1 SEHNR, CDR2 FQNEAQ (reference sequence). The CDR3 loop spans 15 amino acids. V dropped 3 bases and J dropped 6 bases, with 12 bases sitting between them. Here the CDR3 DNA reads TGTGCCAGCAGCTTCGGGGTGCCCTTGGCCAACGTCCTGACTTTC. It codes for CASSFGVPLANVLTF.

The CDR3 region has the DNA TGTGCCAGCCGCGGGTCGGCGGAGGCTGAGCAGTTCTTC. Translating it yields CASRGSAEAEQFF. This chain uses TRBV10-3 with TRBJ2-1, with D perhaps matching TRBD2 (5 bases). CDR1 is ENHRY and CDR2 is SYGVKD in the germline V gene. This CDR3 has 13 amino acids. The ends were cut back, 10 bases at V and 9 bases at J, with 19 bases in the middle.

The chain carries TRBV7-2 and TRBJ2-5; TRBD2 is a possible D gene (6 bases). CDR3 size: 16 residues. CDR1 is SGHTA, CDR2 FQGNSA, per germline. Deletions cut 3 bases from V and 4 bases from J, with 18 bases between. This chain's CDR3 is CASSFVAFGGGETQYF. CDR3 in DNA: TGTGCCAGCAGCTTCGTCGCCTTTGGGGGAGGAGAGACCCAGTACTTC. The full variable domain, in which reference TRBV7-2 and TRBJ2-5 provide the parts outside the CDR3, is GAGVSQSPSNKVTEKGKDVELRCDPISGHTALYWYRQSLGQGLEFLIYFQGNSAPDKSGLPSDRFSAERTGGSVSTLTIQRTQQEDSAVYLCASSFVAFGGGETQYFGPGTRLLVL.